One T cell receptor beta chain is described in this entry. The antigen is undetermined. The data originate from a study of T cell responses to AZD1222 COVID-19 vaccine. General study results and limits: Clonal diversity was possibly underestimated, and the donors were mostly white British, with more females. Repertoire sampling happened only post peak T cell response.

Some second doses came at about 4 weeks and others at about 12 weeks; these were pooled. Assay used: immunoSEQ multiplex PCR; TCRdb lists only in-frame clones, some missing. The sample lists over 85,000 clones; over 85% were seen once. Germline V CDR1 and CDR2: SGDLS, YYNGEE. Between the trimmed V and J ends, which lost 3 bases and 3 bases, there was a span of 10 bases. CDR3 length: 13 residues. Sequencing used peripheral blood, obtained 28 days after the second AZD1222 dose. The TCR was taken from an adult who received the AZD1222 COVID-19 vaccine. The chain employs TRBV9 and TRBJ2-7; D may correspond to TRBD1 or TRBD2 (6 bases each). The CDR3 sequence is CASSDEGGYEQYF. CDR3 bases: TGTGCCAGCAGCGACGAGGGGGGCTACGAGCAGTACTTC.